Reported below is one T cell receptor beta chain. Here immunoSEQ multiplex PCR was the method, and the copy in TCRdb shows in-frame clones only, minus some. The sample carries approximately 160,000 clones, roughly 87% recorded once. The germline V and J ends were trimmed by 1 base and 1 base, with 8 bases remaining between them. Per the germline V gene, CDR1 is LNHNV and CDR2 is YYDKDF (reference sequence). The CDR3 loop spans 15 amino acids. These data originate in a study of blood T cell repertoires in COVID-19. Across the whole study: Samples of COVID-19 (acute and convalescent) were obtained from the United States, Italy and Spain.

Sequenced sample: PBMCs or T cells enriched from blood (not recorded which). This rearrangement joins TRBV15 to TRBJ1-5; D is perhaps TRBD1 (5 bases). The TCR sequence derives from a woman aged 45-65 years who had recovered from COVID-19. This CDR3 is CATSRVAGSNQPQHF. The DNA for the CDR3 is TGTGCCACCAGCAGAGTAGCAGGGAGCAATCAGCCCCAGCATTTT. The full variable domain, in which reference TRBV15 and TRBJ1-5 provide the parts outside the CDR3, is DAMVIQNPRYQVTQFGKPVTLSCSQTLNHNVMYWYQQKSSQAPKLLFHYYDKDFNNEADTPDNFQSRRPNTSFCFLDIRSPGLGDTAMYLCATSRVAGSNQPQHFGDGTRLSIL.